Each of the 17 T cell receptor beta chains below was sequenced from the same sample in a study of T cells after yellow fever vaccination. TCRdb recomputed calls from the 5' RACE reads with MiXCR, one row per CDR3 protein. The sample contains approximately 150,000 distinct CDR3 sequences, about a tenth of which appear only once. Here the sequenced sample was CD8+ T cells sorted from PBMCs, taken 45 days after the yellow fever booster vaccination. The source of these receptors is a man aged 18-30 years who received the YFV17D yellow fever vaccine.

This rearrangement joins TRBV9 to TRBJ2-1; 7 nucleotides match TRBD2. Trimming removed 7 bases from V and 7 bases from J; junction bases left unmatched: 5. The CDR3 consists of 12 residues. Per germline, CDR1 SGDLS and CDR2 YYNGEE. Written as DNA, the CDR3 is TGTGCCAGCGCGGCGGGGGTAAATGAGCAGTTCTTC. Its translation is CASAAGVNEQFF.

This chain connects TRBV3-1 to TRBJ1-1; D is unresolved. Germline V gene sequence: CDR1 LGHDT, CDR2 YNNKEL (reference sequence). With 4 bases removed from V and 0 bases from J, the gap between germline ends came to 9 bases. The CDR3 consists of 14 residues. CDR3 in DNA: TGTGCCAGCAGCCGAGGACGGTTGAACACTGAAGCTTTCTTT. Protein product: CASSRGRLNTEAFF.

The chain employs TRBV9 and TRBJ1-1, with D possibly TRBD1 on 6 matching bases. Germline CDR1 is SGDLS and CDR2 is YYNGEE. V lost 0 bases and J lost 0, with 9 bases in between. The CDR3 length is 15 residues. Written as DNA, the CDR3 is TGTGCCAGCAGCGTAGGTTCAGGGGTGAACACTGAAGCTTTCTTT. It specifies CASSVGSGVNTEAFF.

There are a few counts of this clonotype. V and J are TRBV9 and TRBJ1-2; 7 bases agree with TRBD1. V shed 0 bases, J shed 4 bases, and the junction held 9 bases outside the gene matches. Germline V gene data show CDR1 as SGDLS and CDR2 as YYNGEE. This CDR3 comprises 16 residues. CDR3 in DNA: TGTGCCAGCAGCGTAGGACAGGGTGATGAAGTCTATGGCTACACCTTC. Its protein is CASSVGQGDEVYGYTF.

This clonotype has more than one count but fewer than ten. The rearrangement links TRBV7-4 to TRBJ2-4; 11 positions match TRBD2. Germline V gives CDR1 SGHVT, CDR2 SQSDAQ. V dropped 5 bases and J dropped 0; count of bases not matched to a gene: 12. CDR3 length: 19 residues. CDR3 in amino acids: CASSLLAGVPLTAKNIQYF. The CDR3 DNA is TGTGCCAGCAGCCTACTAGCGGGGGTGCCTCTCACAGCCAAAAACATTCAGTACTTC.

This clonotype was seen only a few times. The rearrangement links TRBV4-3 to TRBJ2-1; 8 positions match TRBD2. Germline CDR1 reads LGHNA; CDR2 reads YSLEER. The CDR3 runs 17 residues. With V trimmed by 1 base and J by 6 bases, 11 bases remained unmatched. The CDR3 bases are TGCGCCAGCAGCCAAGGTGTAGCGGGGACCGGACGCAATGAGCAGTTCTTC. Translating gives CASSQGVAGTGRNEQFF.

This clonotype was seen ten or more times. The rearrangement uses TRBV5-1 and TRBJ2-7, with 9 bases identical to TRBD1. V shed 1 base and J 4 bases; nucleotides not matched to a gene: 3. The CDR3 runs 14 residues. Per the germline V gene, CDR1 is SGHRS and CDR2 is YFSETQ. DNA of the CDR3: TGCGCCAGCAGCTTGATCGACAGGGGGTACGAGCAGTACTTC. Translation: CASSLIDRGYEQYF.

The chain carries TRBV4-1 and TRBJ2-7; possible D gene TRBD1, 6 bases. Between the trimmed V and J ends, which lost 0 bases and 4 bases, there was a span of 16 bases. The CDR3 has 16 amino acids. Germline V gene data show CDR1 as MGHRA and CDR2 as YSYEKL. The CDR3: CASSQDLGAGVYEQYV. DNA for the CDR3: TGCGCCAGCAGCCAAGATTTGGGGGCAGGGGTGTACGAGCAGTACGTC.

The V call is TRBV20-1, the J call TRBJ2-4, with 8 bases lining up with TRBD1. Trimming took 0 bases from V and 11 from J; bases not matched to a gene: 6. The CDR3 spans 13 residues. Germline assignment: CDR1 DFQATT and CDR2 SNEGSKA (reference sequence). CDR3 bases: TGCAGTGCTAGAGATCTCGGACAGGGCCTTCAGTACTTC. This gives the protein CSARDLGQGLQYF.

This clonotype was seen a handful of times. The chain couples TRBV2 to TRBJ1-6, with D possibly being TRBD1 (6 bases). Germline V lookup: CDR1 SNHLY, CDR2 FYNNEI. With 6 bases removed from V and 11 bases from J, the gap between germline ends came to 11 bases. The CDR3 is 12 amino acids. DNA of the CDR3: TGTGCCAGCAGCTTCACAGGGACACCCCTCCACTTT. Protein sequence: CASSFTGTPLHF.

This clonotype was observed a few times. The rearrangement links TRBV5-5 to TRBJ2-1, with a tentative D call TRBD2 (6 bases). CDR1 and CDR2 from the germline V gene are SGHKS and YYEKEE (reference sequence). V lost 1 base, J lost 3 bases, and 14 bases lay in between. This CDR3 comprises 16 residues. The CDR3 region is CASSLYLAKFYNEQFF. For the CDR3, the DNA is TGTGCCAGCAGCTTGTACCTAGCGAAGTTCTACAATGAGCAGTTCTTC. Looking up the rest from reference TRBV5-5 and TRBJ2-1 gives the full variable domain: DAGVTQSPTHLIKTRGQQVTLRCSPISGHKSVSWYQQVLGQGPQFIFQYYEKEERGRGNFPDRFSARQFPNYSSELNVNALLLGDSALYLCASSLYLAKFYNEQFFGPGTRLTVL.

This clonotype was observed at least ten times. This sequence joins TRBV9 and TRBJ2-1, with D possibly TRBD2 on 5 matching bases. The V end was cut by 0 bases, the J end by 8 bases, with 15 bases between. Per the germline V gene, CDR1 is SGDLS and CDR2 is YYNGEE. The CDR3 contains 15 residues. The CDR3, as DNA: TGTGCCAGCAGCGTAGACAGAACCGGGGTCGATGAGCAGTTCTTC. It yields the protein CASSVDRTGVDEQFF.

The J gene is TRBJ1-5, the V gene TRBV10-2, with 8 bases identical to TRBD1. With V trimmed by 6 bases and J by 3 bases, 4 bases remained unmatched. CDR3 length equals 14 residues. CDR1 and CDR2 from the germline V gene are WSHSY and SAAADI. This chain's CDR3 is CASSDRGSNQPQHF. CDR3 nucleotides: TGCGCCAGCAGCGACAGGGGATCCAATCAGCCCCAGCATTTT.

In its sample, this clonotype was seen a few times. The genes are TRBV6-2 or TRBV6-3 and TRBJ2-3, with TRBD2 identical over 11 bases. The trim removed 0 bases at V and 2 bases at J, leaving 4 bases unmatched. The CDR3 is 17 residues long. Germline V gives CDR1 MNHEY, CDR2 SVGEGT. In nucleotides, the CDR3 is TGTGCCAGCAGTTACTCGGCTAGCGGGGGGCCCACAGATACGCAGTATTTT. Amino acids: CASSYSASGGPTDTQYF.

In its sample, this clonotype was seen many times. This chain connects TRBV13 to TRBJ1-1, with a possible D match to TRBD1 (5 bases). Per germline, CDR1 PRHDT and CDR2 FYEKMQ (reference sequence). CDR3 length: 13 amino acids. The germline V and J ends were trimmed by 4 bases and 5 bases, with 11 bases remaining between them. The DNA of the CDR3 is TGTGCCAGCAGCTCCCTGGGGGGGACTGAAGCTTTCTTT. Translating it yields CASSSLGGTEAFF. The full variable domain, with the rest looked up from reference TRBV13 and TRBJ1-1, is AAGVIQSPRHLIKEKRETATLKCYPIPRHDTVYWYQQGPGQDPQFLISFYEKMQSDKGSIPDRFSAQQFSDYHSELNMSSLELGDSALYFCASSSLGGTEAFFGQGTRLTVV.

V is TRBV6-1 and J is TRBJ2-1; D is ambiguous. The V end lost 5 bases, the J end lost 8 bases, and 7 bases lay between the germline ends. This CDR3 has 11 residues. Germline CDR1 is MNHNS and CDR2 is SASEGT. The CDR3 loop reads CASSQIHEQFF. The CDR3 DNA reads TGTGCCAGCAGTCAGATCCATGAGCAGTTCTTC.

This clonotype was picked up many times. The CDR3: CASSPGGEQFF. The CDR3 region has the DNA TGTGCCAGCAGCCCTGGGGGTGAGCAGTTCTTC. The V and J genes are TRBV7-9 and TRBJ2-1; D may be TRBD1 or TRBD2 (5 bases each). Trimming removed 5 bases from V and 9 bases from J, with 8 bases in between. Germline V gives CDR1 SEHNR, CDR2 FQNEAQ (reference sequence). CDR3 length: 11 residues.